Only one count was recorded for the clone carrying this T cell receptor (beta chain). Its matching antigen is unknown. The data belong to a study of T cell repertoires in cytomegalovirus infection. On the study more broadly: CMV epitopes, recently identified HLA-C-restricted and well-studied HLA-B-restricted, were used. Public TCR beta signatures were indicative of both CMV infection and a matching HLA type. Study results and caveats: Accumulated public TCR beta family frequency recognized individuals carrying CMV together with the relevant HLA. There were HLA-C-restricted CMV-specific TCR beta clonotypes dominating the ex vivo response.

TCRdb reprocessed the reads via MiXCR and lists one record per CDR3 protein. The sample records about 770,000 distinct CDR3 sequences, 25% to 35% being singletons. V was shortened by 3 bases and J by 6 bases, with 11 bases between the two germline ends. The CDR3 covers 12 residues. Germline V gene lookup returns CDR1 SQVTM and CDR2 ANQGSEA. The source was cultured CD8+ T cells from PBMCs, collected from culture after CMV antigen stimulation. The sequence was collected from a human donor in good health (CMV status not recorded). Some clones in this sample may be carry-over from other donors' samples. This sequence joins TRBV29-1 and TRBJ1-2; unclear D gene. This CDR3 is CSVDGGNHGYTF. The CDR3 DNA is TGCAGCGTTGACGGAGGGAACCATGGCTACACCTTC.